A selection of T cell receptor beta chains follows, all from one sample in a study of blood T cell repertoires in COVID-19. The assay was immunoSEQ multiplex PCR, and TCRdb's table has in-frame clones only and misses some. The sample lists roughly 150,000 clones, 85% to 90% occurring once. Sample: peripheral blood. The receptors were sampled from a woman aged 40 to 50 with acute or convalescent COVID-19. Each CDR3 is given with its conserved first and last residue. D genes are given only for firm matches. Clone sizes are given selectively: once, few, many, or a class where the clone is expanded.

D gene	V gene	J gene	CDR3 length	clone size	CDR3 DNA	CDR3 protein
TRBD2	TRBV28	TRBJ2-1	16	.	TGTGCCAGCAGTTTATATAGCGGGGTAACCTACAATGAGCAGTTCTTC	CASSLYSGVTYNEQFF
TRBD1	TRBV6-1	TRBJ1-1	12	once	TGTGCCAGCAGTGAAGGGGGGACAGGGACTTTCTTT	CASSEGGTGTFF
TRBD1	TRBV9	TRBJ1-1	14	.	TGTGCCAGCAGCGACCGGGACAGGGAAACTGAAGCTTTCTTT	CASSDRDRETEAFF
TRBD2	TRBV30	TRBJ2-2	17	.	TGTGCCTGGAGTGCCTGGACTAGCGGGATGGGCACCGGGGAGCTGTTTTTT	CAWSAWTSGMGTGELFF
.	TRBV11-2	TRBJ1-6	14	.	TGTGCCAGCAGCTTTTTGGGGGACTATTCACCCCTCCACTTT	CASSFLGDYSPLHF
.	TRBV4-2	TRBJ1-2	15	.	TGTGCCAGCAGCCAACTACCCACAGGCGGCTATGGCTACACCTTC	CASSQLPTGGYGYTF
TRBD1	TRBV5-1	TRBJ2-7	16	.	TGCGCCAGCACACTCTCAGGGGGCGCAGGTTCCTACGAGCAGTACTTC	CASTLSGGAGSYEQYF
.	TRBV28	TRBJ1-4	15	.	TGTGCCAGCAGTTCTCAGGGGTCTGGAAATGAAAAACTGTTTTTT	CASSSQGSGNEKLFF
TRBD1	TRBV7-9	TRBJ1-6	17	.	TGTGCCAGCAGCTTAGCAATCGGACAGGGGGCTAATTCACCCCTCCACTTT	CASSLAIGQGANSPLHF
TRBD2	TRBV5-4	TRBJ2-7	15	.	TGTGCCAGCAGCTTGGTGAACGCGGGAGGCTACGAGCAGTACTTC	CASSLVNAGGYEQYF
.	TRBV5-4	TRBJ1-1	16	few	TGTGCCAGCAGCCCTGGCGGTGGGGGAGGAAGCACTGAAGCTTTCTTT	CASSPGGGGGSTEAFF
TRBD2	TRBV11-2	TRBJ2-7	15	.	TGTGCCAGCAGACCGGCTAGCGGGAGGTCGTACGAGCAGTACTTC	CASRPASGRSYEQYF
TRBD2	TRBV29-1	TRBJ2-2	15	.	TGCAGCGCCAAACTGCGGGGGGCCCACACCGGGGAGCTGTTTTTT	CSAKLRGAHTGELFF